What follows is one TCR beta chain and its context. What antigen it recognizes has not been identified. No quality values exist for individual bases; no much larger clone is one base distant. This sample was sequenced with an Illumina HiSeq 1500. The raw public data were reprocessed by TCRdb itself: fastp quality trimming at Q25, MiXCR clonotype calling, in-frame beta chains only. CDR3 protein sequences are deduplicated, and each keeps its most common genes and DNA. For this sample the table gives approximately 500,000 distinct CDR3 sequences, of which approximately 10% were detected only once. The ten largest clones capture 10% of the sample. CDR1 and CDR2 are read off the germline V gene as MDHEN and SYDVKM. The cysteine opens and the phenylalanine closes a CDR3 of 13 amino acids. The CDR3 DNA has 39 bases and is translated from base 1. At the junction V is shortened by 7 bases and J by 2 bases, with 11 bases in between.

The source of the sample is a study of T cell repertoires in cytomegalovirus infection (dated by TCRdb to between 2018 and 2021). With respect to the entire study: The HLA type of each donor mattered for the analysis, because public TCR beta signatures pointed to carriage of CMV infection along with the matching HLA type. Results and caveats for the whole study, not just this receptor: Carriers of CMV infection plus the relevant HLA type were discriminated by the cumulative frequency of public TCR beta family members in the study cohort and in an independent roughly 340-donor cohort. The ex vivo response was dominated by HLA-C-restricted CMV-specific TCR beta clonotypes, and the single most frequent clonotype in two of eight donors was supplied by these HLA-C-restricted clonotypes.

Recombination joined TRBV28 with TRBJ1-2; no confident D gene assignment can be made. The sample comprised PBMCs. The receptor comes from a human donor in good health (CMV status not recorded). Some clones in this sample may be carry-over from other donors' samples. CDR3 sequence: CASTSSRNYGYTF. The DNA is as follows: TGTGCCAGCACCAGCAGCCGCAACTATGGCTACACCTTC.